This T cell receptor (beta chain) was found in a study of shared clonotypes between healthy human individuals. Broader study findings: Sampling was confined to blood; repertoires within tissues likely differ. Compared with memory subsets, naive subsets generally had larger estimated richness.

With 2 bases clipped from V and 0 bases from J, the junction kept 11 bases outside the gene matches. CDR3 size: 20 residues. CDR1 and CDR2 from the germline V gene are SNHLY and FYNNEI. Libraries were prepared by immunoSEQ multiplex PCR; TCRdb keeps only in-frame clonotypes and omits some of them. Among roughly 500,000 clones listed, about 96% were seen once. In regard to this clone: The antigen is unknown.

Sequencing used naive CD4+ T cells sorted from blood. The subset is: CD45RA+ positively selected. The rearrangement uses TRBV2 and TRBJ2-1, with 12 bases matching TRBD2. This receptor was obtained from a woman aged 25 to 39 in good health. The CDR3 here is CASSEWATGTSGFSYNEQFF. The CDR3 region has the DNA TGTGCCAGCAGTGAATGGGCTACCGGGACTAGCGGGTTCTCCTACAATGAGCAGTTCTTC.